One sample yielded the 14 T cell receptor beta chains listed below, sequenced in a study of spatial heterogeneity in lung cancer. Stated time point: blood at routine non-recurrence follow-up after resection. TCRdb analysed the 5' RACE reads with MiXCR anew, one entry per CDR3 protein. Of fewer than 100,000 distinct CDR3 sequences detected, approximately 19% appear once; the ten largest clones hold 20% to 25%. Source: PBMCs, taken at follow-up. Receptor source: a male donor with early-stage non-small cell lung cancer.

Turning to this clonotype: A read error may account for a junction end that differs from germline. The rearrangement uses TRBV19 and TRBJ1-4, with D maybe TRBD1 (5 bases). CDR3 length equals 15 residues. Germline V lookup: CDR1 LNHDA, CDR2 SQIVND (reference sequence). The CDR3 reads CVSRDTGRTNEKLFF. The CDR3 DNA reads TGTGTCAGTCGCGATACGGGACGGACTAATGAAAAACTGTTTTTT.

This sequence joins TRBV19 and TRBJ1-2, with 8 bases fitting TRBD1. Germline V lookup: CDR1 LNHDA, CDR2 SQIVND (reference sequence). The CDR3 has 16 residues. Trimming cost V 6 bases and J 1 base; bases outside gene matches: 10. CDR3 region: CASSLRTGSHNYGYTF. In nucleotides, the CDR3 is TGTGCCAGTAGCCTCCGGACAGGGAGCCATAACTATGGCTACACCTTC.

Comments on this clonotype: Since the CDR3 does not end with the conserved phenylalanine or tryptophan, this likely comes from a read error. CDR3 amino acids: CSARMLARQETQYI. The CDR3 nucleotides read TGCAGTGCTAGAATGTTAGCGAGGCAAGAGACCCAGTACATC. The gene calls are TRBV20-1 and TRBJ2-5; possibly TRBD2 for D (5 bases). Deletions cut 2 bases from V and 2 bases from J, with 12 bases between. The germline CDR1 and CDR2 sequences are DFQATT and SNEGSKA (reference sequence). The CDR3 runs 14 residues.

This chain links TRBV12-3 or TRBV12-4 with TRBJ2-3; 8 bases fit TRBD2. This CDR3 region has 15 residues. Trimming cost V 5 bases and J 1 base; bases outside gene matches: 5. The CDR3 DNA reads as TGTGCCAGCAGTCCGAGCGGGAGCGGCACAGATACGCAGTATTTT. It translates to CASSPSGSGTDTQYF.

In its sample, this clonotype was seen once. Just one base apart from a much larger clone, this may be a read error. V and J are TRBV7-6 and TRBJ1-2; a weak D match, TRBD1 (6 bases). V lost 5 bases, J lost 4 bases, and 11 bases lay in between. The CDR3 totals 13 residues. CDR1 is SGHVS and CDR2 is FNYEAQ in the germline V gene. The CDR3 DNA reads as TGTGCCAGCAGCCCGGGACACATCTATGGCTACACCTTC. It codes for CASSPGHIYGYTF.

The gene calls are TRBV20-1 and TRBJ2-1, with 8 bases aligning to TRBD1. The V segment lost 3 bases and the J segment 5 bases; nucleotides outside the gene matches: 6. From germline, CDR1 is DFQATT and CDR2 SNEGSKA (reference sequence). The CDR3 runs to 14 residues. The CDR3 reads CSASGQGSNNEQFF. The CDR3 DNA follows: TGCAGTGCTAGTGGACAGGGTTCTAACAATGAGCAGTTCTTC.

In this sample, this clonotype turned up many times. The V call is TRBV6-5, the J call TRBJ2-7; D gene uncertain. Germline assignment: CDR1 MNHEY and CDR2 SVGAGI. CDR3 length: 18 residues. V lost 2 bases, J lost 3 bases, and 23 bases lay in between. CDR3 coding DNA: TGTGCCAGCAGTTACCCACGTATGACGGATTCCTTTTTCTACGAGCAGTACGTC. This codes for CASSYPRMTDSFFYEQYV.

This clonotype was seen more than once but under ten times. V and J are TRBV30 and TRBJ2-1; maybe TRBD2 (6 bases). There are 12 residues in the CDR3. Germline V gene data show CDR1 as GTSNPN and CDR2 as SVGIG (reference sequence). V was trimmed by 4 bases and J by 15 bases, leaving 19 bases between them. CDR3 amino acids: CAWMSGHIAPFF. CDR3 in DNA: TGTGCCTGGATGAGCGGGCACATCGCCCCGTTCTTC.

The gene calls are TRBV6-5 and TRBJ1-1; D possibly corresponds to TRBD1 (5 bases). Germline-derived CDR1 and CDR2 are MNHEY and SVGAGI. Trimming shortened V by 5 bases and J by 1 base, and 11 bases separated the two germline ends. This CDR3 comprises 14 residues. The CDR3 loop reads CASSPRDSNTEAFF. CDR3 DNA: TGTGCCAGCAGTCCCCGGGACTCGAACACTGAAGCTTTCTTT.

The chain carries TRBV27 and TRBJ2-2, with D unresolved. Per the germline V gene, CDR1 is MNHEY and CDR2 is SMNVEV (reference sequence). The CDR3 consists of 12 residues. V lost 3 bases and J lost 6, with 5 bases in between. The CDR3 DNA follows: TGTGCCAGCAGTTTTCGGTCCGGGGAGCTGTTTTTT. Protein: CASSFRSGELFF.

This clonotype was detected a few times. The J gene is TRBJ2-1, the V gene TRBV10-3; 8 nucleotides line up with TRBD2. The CDR3 is 15 residues long. CDR1 and CDR2 (germline): ENHRY, SYGVKD. V lost 2 bases to trimming and J lost 3 bases; unmatched junction nucleotides: 3. The CDR3 reads CAISEGAGGYNEQFF. CDR3 nucleotides: TGTGCCATCAGTGAGGGGGCGGGAGGCTACAATGAGCAGTTCTTC.

This chain joins TRBV6-2 or TRBV6-3 and TRBJ1-5, with 8 nucleotides matching TRBD1. The V gene's germline CDR1 is MNHEY and CDR2 SVGEGT. V lost 9 bases, J lost 6 bases, and 7 bases stayed unmatched. The CDR3 is 13 amino acids. CDR3 protein: CASQRTGPQPQHF. As DNA, the CDR3 is TGTGCCAGTCAAAGGACAGGGCCTCAGCCCCAGCATTTT.

This chain connects TRBV20-1 to TRBJ2-7; no definite D call. The CDR3 spans 15 residues. Germline CDR1 is DFQATT and CDR2 is SNEGSKA (reference sequence). V lost 5 bases and J 0 bases, leaving 17 bases between the germline ends. This CDR3 reads CSASSETESSYEQYF. CDR3 DNA sequence: TGCAGTGCTTCCAGCGAGACGGAGAGCTCCTACGAGCAGTACTTC.

The sample holds many counts of this clonotype. The V and J genes are TRBV14 and TRBJ2-5; D uncertain. CDR3 length: 13 amino acids. V dropped 1 base and J dropped 7 bases, with 10 bases sitting between them. CDR1 and CDR2 from the germline V gene are SGHDN and FVKESK. CDR3 bases: TGTGCCAGCAGCCAAGTATCAGGTTGGACCCAGTACTTC. Translating gives CASSQVSGWTQYF.